The 16 T cell receptor beta chains below come from one sample, sequenced in a study of T cells after posttransplantation cyclophosphamide. Cyclophosphamide on days +3 and +4 followed busulfan-fludarabine conditioning and a marrow graft. Using immunoSEQ multiplex PCR, the repertoire was profiled, and TCRdb retains in-frame clones only, with some absent. The sample holds under 9,000 clones, and no clone turns up only once. The sequences come from PBMCs, collected after allogeneic stem cell transplant with posttransplant cyclophosphamide. These receptors were taken from a male patient between 45 and 60 years old who received an allogeneic stem cell transplant from an unrelated donor, was CMV-positive, and had acute GVHD only. Some of the T cells may derive from the graft donor.

There are many counts of this clone. The V and J genes are TRBV7-2 and TRBJ1-1; D is undetermined. Germline lookup yields CDR1 SGHTA and CDR2 FQGNSA. Trimming pared 3 bases from V and 2 bases from J, leaving 7 bases between. The CDR3 sequence is 13 residues long. The CDR3 DNA is TGTGCCAGCAGCTTCCAGACTAACACTGAAGCTTTCTTT. This codes for CASSFQTNTEAFF.

This clone was detected only a few times. The chain combines TRBV9 with TRBJ1-4, with D tentatively TRBD1 (5 bases). The CDR3 is made up of 15 amino acids. With 3 bases removed from V and 2 bases from J, the gap between germline ends came to 11 bases. From germline, CDR1 is SGDLS and CDR2 YYNGEE. CDR3 protein: CASSAGRVTNEKLFF. The CDR3 DNA reads as TGTGCCAGCAGCGCGGGCAGGGTCACTAATGAAAAACTGTTTTTT.

Ten or more counts support this clone. This chain uses TRBV5-6 with TRBJ2-2, with a possible D match to TRBD2 (5 bases). In germline, CDR1 is SGHDT, CDR2 YYEEEE. V dropped 0 bases and J dropped 6 bases, with 15 bases sitting between them. CDR3 length: 16 residues. CDR3 sequence reads: CASSLAFRGSPGELFF. CDR3 nucleotides: TGTGCCAGCAGCTTGGCGTTCCGTGGGAGTCCCGGGGAGCTGTTTTTT. The full variable domain, completed using reference TRBV5-6 and TRBJ2-2, is DAGVTQSPTHLIKTRGQQVTLRCSPKSGHDTVSWYQQALGQGPQFIFQYYEEEERQRGNFPDRFSGHQFPNYSSELNVNALLLGDSALYLCASSLAFRGSPGELFFGEGSRLTVL.

The sample holds many counts of this clone. The chain has TRBV5-6 and TRBJ2-3; tentatively, D is TRBD1 (6 bases). CDR1 is SGHDT, CDR2 YYEEEE, per germline. The CDR3 contains 15 residues. Trimming shortened V by 0 bases and J by 6 bases, and 14 bases separated the two germline ends. The CDR3 here is CASSLDRDAADTQYF. In DNA form, the CDR3 reads TGTGCCAGCAGCTTGGACAGGGATGCGGCGGATACGCAGTATTTT.

This clone showed up just a few times. Other DNA sequences in the sample encode the same CDR3. The genes are TRBV30 and TRBJ1-6; 11 nucleotides line up with TRBD1. The germline V gene encodes CDR1 GTSNPN and CDR2 SVGIG (reference sequence). This CDR3 has 17 residues. J was trimmed by 7 bases and V by 8 bases; bases with no gene match: 16. The CDR3 protein is CAGRPVGDRGINSPLHF. As DNA, the CDR3 is TGTGCCGGCCGTCCGGTTGGGGACAGGGGGATAAATTCACCCCTCCACTTT. Full variable domain (outside the CDR3, taken from reference TRBV30 and TRBJ1-6): SQTIHQWPATLVQPVGSPLSLECTVEGTSNPNLYWYRQAAGRGLQLLFYSVGIGQISSEVPQNLSASRPQDRQFILSSKKLLLSDSGFYLCAGRPVGDRGINSPLHFGNGTRLTVT.

At least ten counts were recorded for this clone. V is TRBV2 and J is TRBJ2-4, with TRBD2 as a possible D gene (5 bases). The CDR3 spans 15 residues. In germline, CDR1 is SNHLY, CDR2 FYNNEI. Trimming stripped 4 bases from V and 0 bases from J, with 10 bases between. The CDR3 DNA reads as TGTGCCAGCAGTGGGGGAGATTTAGCCAAAAACATTCAGTACTTC. Residues: CASSGGDLAKNIQYF.

This clone was seen more than once but under ten times. This chain connects TRBV11-3 to TRBJ2-2, with TRBD1 as a possible D gene (5 bases). CDR1 is SGHNT and CDR2 is YENEEA in the germline V gene. There are 15 residues in the CDR3. Between the trimmed V and J ends, which lost 1 base and 4 bases, there was a span of 10 bases. The CDR3 loop reads CASSLARQSTGELFF. DNA for the CDR3: TGTGCCAGCAGCTTAGCCCGACAGTCCACCGGGGAGCTGTTTTTT.

The J gene is TRBJ1-2, the V gene TRBV16; D gene ambiguous. Trimming left V 1 base short and J 10 bases short, with 13 bases between. This CDR3 is built from 13 residues. CDR1 and CDR2 (germline): KGHSY, FQNENV. CDR3 sequence reads: CASSQLRQDSYTF. DNA of the CDR3: TGTGCCAGCAGCCAATTGCGTCAGGATTCCTACACCTTC.

This clone has a count of ten or more. The chain recombines TRBV29-1 with TRBJ1-4; D is perhaps TRBD1 (6 bases). The germline V gene encodes CDR1 SQVTM and CDR2 ANQGSEA. This CDR3 has 13 amino acids. V was pared by 7 bases and J by 5 bases, with 14 bases between. In nucleotides, the CDR3 is TGCAGCGCCCATCCAGGGGCAAATGAAAAACTGTTTTTT. Encoded protein: CSAHPGANEKLFF.

The rearrangement uses TRBV6-1 and TRBJ2-1; tentative D call: TRBD2 (6 bases). V shed 4 bases and J shed 6 bases, with 16 bases lying between them. The germline gives CDR1 MNHNS, CDR2 SASEGT. CDR3 length: 15 residues. CDR3 sequence reads: CASSARSEGINEQFF. DNA for the CDR3: TGTGCCAGCAGTGCCCGGTCGGAGGGGATCAATGAGCAGTTCTTC.

The chain recombines TRBV5-6 with TRBJ2-3; 11 nucleotides agree with TRBD2. The CDR3 is 15 amino acids. Trimming took 4 bases from V and 5 from J; bases not matched to a gene: 6. Per germline, CDR1 SGHDT and CDR2 YYEEEE. As DNA, the CDR3 is TGTGCCAGCAGCCAGCTAGCGGGGGGCGGAGATACGCAGTATTTT. Protein product: CASSQLAGGGDTQYF.

Many counts were recorded for this clone. The CDR3 does not close with the conserved phenylalanine or tryptophan, likely indicating a read error. CDR3 loop: CASHRRGAGVGSYEQYL. CDR3 bases: TGTGCCAGCCACAGGAGGGGTGCGGGTGTCGGCTCCTACGAGCAGTACCTC. The chain uses TRBV13 and TRBJ2-7, with a possible D match to TRBD2 (6 bases). V dropped 8 bases and J dropped 0 bases, with 23 bases sitting between them. In germline, CDR1 is PRHDT, CDR2 FYEKMQ (reference sequence). The CDR3 length is 17 residues.

V and J are TRBV25-1 and TRBJ1-4; D is possibly TRBD1 (6 bases). V was pared by 4 bases and J by 5 bases, with 17 bases between. This CDR3 comprises 16 residues. Germline CDR1 MGHDK, CDR2 SYGVNS. CDR3 protein: CASSAYQGTRNEKLFF. DNA of the CDR3: TGTGCCAGCAGTGCCTATCAGGGGACAAGGAATGAAAAACTGTTTTTT.

This clone was picked up many times. The chain carries TRBV5-4 and TRBJ1-5; a possible D gene is TRBD1 (5 bases). Trimming stripped 2 bases from V and 2 bases from J, with 8 bases between. The CDR3 is made up of 14 amino acids. The germline V gene has CDR1 SGHNT and CDR2 YYREEE (reference sequence). The CDR3 protein is CASSLQGGNQPQHF. The CDR3 DNA reads TGTGCCAGCAGCTTACAAGGGGGCAATCAGCCCCAGCATTTT. Full variable domain (rest looked up from reference TRBV5-4 and TRBJ1-5): ETGVTQSPTHLIKTRGQQVTLRCSSQSGHNTVSWYQQALGQGPQFIFQYYREEENGRGNFPPRFSGLQFPNYSSELNVNALELDDSALYLCASSLQGGNQPQHFGDGTRLSIL.

This clone was detected ten times or more. The J gene is TRBJ1-2, the V gene TRBV2, with 10 bases fitting TRBD1. The CDR3 totals 15 residues. With V trimmed by 3 bases and J by 4 bases, 5 bases remained unmatched. From germline, CDR1 is SNHLY and CDR2 FYNNEI. Here the CDR3 reads CASSERTGGFYGYTF. The CDR3 DNA is TGTGCCAGCAGTGAGCGGACAGGGGGGTTCTATGGCTACACCTTC.

This clone was counted ten times or more. CDR3 sequence: CSGLITDTQYF. CDR3 sequence (DNA): TGCAGCGGCCTAATCACAGATACGCAGTATTTT. This chain links TRBV29-1 with TRBJ2-3; unclear D gene. From germline, CDR1 is SQVTM and CDR2 ANQGSEA. Trimming cost V 7 bases and J 2 bases, with 7 bases left between them. This CDR3 has 11 amino acids.